This entry lists 5 T cell receptor beta chains sequenced from one sample in a study of human thymus T cells. Only in-frame clones appear in the TCRdb table, and some are missing; sequencing was by immunoSEQ multiplex PCR. The table lists tens of thousands of clones, 90% to 95% of them singletons, with about 0.03% in the top ten. The thymus was resected at corrective cardiac surgery. Sequencing was performed on thymus tissue. These receptors were obtained from a girl in the first two years of life with a congenital heart defect but otherwise immunologically healthy.

J is TRBJ2-2 and V is TRBV7-9, with 7 bases matching TRBD2. V gave up 2 bases and J gave up 1 base; unmatched junction bases: 4. CDR3 length: 16 amino acids. CDR1 SEHNR and CDR2 FQNEAQ come from the germline V gene (reference sequence). CDR3 in DNA: TGTGCCAGCAGCTTACTAGCGGTCATGAACACCGGGGAGCTGTTTTTT. Amino acid sequence: CASSLLAVMNTGELFF.

This sequence joins TRBV5-4 and TRBJ2-5, with 8 bases matching TRBD2. The CDR3 has 16 amino acids. Germline values: CDR1 SGHNT, CDR2 YYREEE (reference sequence). The V and J ends lost 0 bases and 1 base, in that order; junction bases with no gene match: 5. CDR3 in amino acids: CASSLGQRESQETQYF. In DNA, the CDR3 is TGTGCCAGCAGCTTGGGGCAGCGGGAGTCCCAAGAGACCCAGTACTTC.

J is TRBJ2-5 and V is TRBV10-3; TRBD1 is a possible D gene (8 bases). Trimming took off 6 bases at V and 5 bases at J, with 16 bases between the two ends. This CDR3 region has 14 residues. Germline loops: CDR1 ENHRY, CDR2 SYGVKD. The CDR3 sequence is CAIRGTGAGETQYF. In DNA form, the CDR3 reads TGTGCCATCAGGGGGACAGGAGCGGGGGAGACCCAGTACTTC.

The chain combines TRBV18 with TRBJ2-3, with 7 positions matching TRBD2. V shed 4 bases, J shed 4 bases, and the junction held 14 bases outside the gene matches. The CDR3 loop spans 17 amino acids. Germline values: CDR1 KGHSH, CDR2 LQKENI. The CDR3 protein is CASSRYITGGSADTQYF. DNA of the CDR3: TGTGCCAGCTCACGCTACATCACTGGCGGGAGCGCAGATACGCAGTATTTT.

This clone was seen only a few times. CDR3 residues: CASRNGDEKLFF. CDR3 nucleotides: TGTGCCAGTAGAAACGGGGATGAAAAACTGTTTTTT. The chain recombines TRBV5-8 with TRBJ1-4; no definite D call. The CDR3 loop spans 12 amino acids. Germline loops: CDR1 SGHTS, CDR2 YDEGEE. The V end was cut by 8 bases, the J end by 6 bases, with 11 bases between.